This note documents a single T cell receptor beta chain sequence. Assay used: immunoSEQ multiplex PCR; TCRdb lists only in-frame clones, some missing. The table has approximately 50,000 clones, around 83% seen once. This record belongs to a study of blood T cell repertoires in COVID-19. There are 15 residues in the CDR3. Germline V gives CDR1 MDHEN, CDR2 SYDVKM. Deletions cut 5 bases from V and 0 bases from J, with 13 bases between. The chain couples TRBV28 to TRBJ1-2; a weak D match, TRBD1 (6 bases). This clonotype originated in a human donor in a cohort sampled during active COVID-19. Material for sequencing was peripheral blood. CDR3 region: CASSTTGNTNYGYTF. CDR3 DNA sequence: TGTGCCAGCAGTACAACAGGGAATACTAACTATGGCTACACCTTC.